The clone carrying this T cell receptor (beta chain) has ten or more counts. Germline-derived CDR1 and CDR2 are SGHTA and FQGNSA. V dropped 1 base and J dropped 7 bases, with 5 bases sitting between them. The length of the CDR3 is 13 residues. The data are from a study of read filtering for tumor transcriptome and immune sequencing. This library used roughly 0.4 ug RNA and molecular barcoded adaptors spanning alpha/delta and beta/gamma chains. One entry per CDR3 protein results from TCRdb running MiXCR on the reads. The data hold some 38,000 distinct CDR3 sequences, with roughly an eighth observed a single time.

This sequence originates from a donor over 35 with multiple myeloma. J is TRBJ1-6 and V is TRBV7-2; no firm D call. Sequenced sample: a population of CD138-negative cells sorted from bone marrow. In DNA, the CDR3 is TGTGCCAGCAGCTTAGACTACAATTCACCCCTCCACTTT. It yields the protein CASSLDYNSPLHF.